The rows below give T cell receptor beta chains drawn from one sample of a study of blood T cell repertoires in COVID-19. Method: immunoSEQ multiplex PCR; TCRdb's copy keeps in-frame clones and lacks some. The data contain hundreds of thousands of clones, roughly 86% of them singletons. The specimen was peripheral blood. The receptors come from a woman in her 70s with COVID-19, enrolled during active disease. Each CDR3 is given with its conserved first and last residue. Each record gives: V gene, D gene, J gene, clone size, CDR3 protein, CDR3 DNA. The D gene is left open where the match is weak. Expanded clones get a size class; other rows say once, few or many, or leave the size out.

v_gene: TRBV9; d_gene: TRBD2; j_gene: TRBJ2-1; abundance: .; CDR3aa: CASSPRGGLHNEQFF; CDR3nt: TGTGCCAGCAGCCCGCGGGGGGGCCTCCACAATGAGCAGTTCTTC
v_gene: TRBV28; d_gene: TRBD1; j_gene: TRBJ2-7; abundance: .; CDR3aa: CASSPPGQGDEQYF; CDR3nt: TGTGCCAGCAGTCCCCCGGGACAGGGGGACGAGCAGTACTTC
v_gene: TRBV2; d_gene: .; j_gene: TRBJ1-1; abundance: .; CDR3aa: CASSSEGGNTEAFF; CDR3nt: TGTGCCAGCAGTTCCGAAGGGGGGAACACTGAAGCTTTCTTT
v_gene: TRBV18; d_gene: .; j_gene: TRBJ1-2; abundance: .; CDR3aa: CASSPRQDKAYGYTF; CDR3nt: TGTGCCAGCTCACCACGTCAGGACAAGGCCTATGGCTACACCTTC
v_gene: TRBV9; d_gene: .; j_gene: TRBJ1-2; abundance: .; CDR3aa: CASSVDGTYSNYGYTF; CDR3nt: TGTGCCAGCAGCGTAGACGGGACATATAGTAACTATGGCTACACCTTC
v_gene: TRBV20-1; d_gene: .; j_gene: TRBJ2-3; abundance: .; CDR3aa: CSASGDYRESTDTQYF; CDR3nt: TGCAGTGCTAGTGGCGACTACAGAGAAAGCACAGATACGCAGTATTTT
v_gene: TRBV7-2; d_gene: TRBD2; j_gene: TRBJ2-1; abundance: .; CDR3aa: CASSLSSGGRNEQFF; CDR3nt: TGTGCCAGCAGCTTGAGTAGCGGGGGGAGGAATGAGCAGTTCTTC
v_gene: TRBV29-1; d_gene: .; j_gene: TRBJ2-7; abundance: .; CDR3aa: CSVEGTAYEQYF; CDR3nt: TGCAGCGTTGAAGGGACAGCCTACGAGCAGTACTTC
v_gene: TRBV15; d_gene: .; j_gene: TRBJ1-5; abundance: few; CDR3aa: CATSRERDFFNQPQHF; CDR3nt: TGTGCCACCAGCAGAGAGAGGGATTTTTTCAATCAGCCCCAGCATTTT
v_gene: TRBV12-3/TRBV12-4; d_gene: .; j_gene: TRBJ1-2; abundance: .; CDR3aa: CASSLGPGIGYTF; CDR3nt: TGTGCCAGCAGCTTGGGCCCAGGGATTGGCTACACCTTC
v_gene: TRBV18; d_gene: TRBD1; j_gene: TRBJ2-7; abundance: .; CDR3aa: CASSQNPQGAGYEQYF; CDR3nt: TGTGCCAGCTCACAAAATCCCCAGGGGGCAGGGTACGAGCAGTACTTC
v_gene: TRBV6-4; d_gene: .; j_gene: TRBJ1-2; abundance: once; CDR3aa: CASSELAGANYGYTF; CDR3nt: TGTGCCAGCAGTGAGTTGGCAGGGGCTAACTATGGCTACACCTTC
v_gene: TRBV10-3; d_gene: TRBD2; j_gene: TRBJ2-5; abundance: once; CDR3aa: CAIRKEGGKKTQYF; CDR3nt: TGTGCCATCCGTAAAGAGGGAGGGAAGAAGACCCAGTACTTC
v_gene: TRBV9; d_gene: TRBD1; j_gene: TRBJ1-5; abundance: few; CDR3aa: CASSVEGATDQPQHF; CDR3nt: TGTGCCAGCAGCGTAGAGGGGGCTACGGATCAGCCCCAGCATTTT
v_gene: TRBV3-1/TRBV3-2; d_gene: TRBD2; j_gene: TRBJ2-3; abundance: .; CDR3aa: CASSQDHWGSGGTDTQYF; CDR3nt: TGTGCCAGCAGCCAAGATCACTGGGGGAGCGGGGGCACAGATACGCAGTATTTT
v_gene: TRBV3-1/TRBV3-2; d_gene: .; j_gene: TRBJ2-5; abundance: .; CDR3aa: CASSQEEFLETQYF; CDR3nt: TGTGCCAGCAGCCAAGAAGAGTTTTTGGAGACCCAGTACTTC
v_gene: TRBV6-5; d_gene: TRBD2; j_gene: TRBJ2-5; abundance: .; CDR3aa: CASSNRLAGEETQYF; CDR3nt: TGTGCCAGCAGTAACAGACTAGCGGGGGAAGAGACCCAGTACTTC
v_gene: TRBV27; d_gene: TRBD2; j_gene: TRBJ2-3; abundance: .; CDR3aa: CASSPWTSYTDTQYF; CDR3nt: TGTGCCAGCAGCCCATGGACTAGTTACACAGATACGCAGTATTTT
v_gene: TRBV6-6; d_gene: .; j_gene: TRBJ1-1; abundance: .; CDR3aa: CASSYSRSEAFF; CDR3nt: TGTGCCAGCAGTTACTCGAGGAGTGAAGCTTTCTTT
v_gene: TRBV18; d_gene: .; j_gene: TRBJ1-1; abundance: .; CDR3aa: CASSPSRQGNTEAFF; CDR3nt: TGTGCCAGCTCACCATCGAGGCAGGGGAACACTGAAGCTTTCTTT
v_gene: TRBV21-1; d_gene: .; j_gene: TRBJ1-4; abundance: .; CDR3aa: CASRSGTDNEKLFF; CDR3nt: TGTGCCAGCAGATCCGGGACAGATAATGAAAAACTGTTTTTT
v_gene: TRBV28; d_gene: .; j_gene: TRBJ1-2; abundance: .; CDR3aa: CASSSGVYGYTF; CDR3nt: TGTGCCAGCAGTTCAGGGGTATATGGCTACACCTTC
v_gene: TRBV12-3/TRBV12-4; d_gene: .; j_gene: TRBJ1-1; abundance: .; CDR3aa: CASSSSPLQAFF; CDR3nt: TGTGCCAGCAGTTCGAGTCCGCTTCAAGCTTTCTTT
v_gene: TRBV9; d_gene: .; j_gene: TRBJ1-1; abundance: .; CDR3aa: CASSVTGMNTEAFF; CDR3nt: TGTGCCAGCAGCGTTACAGGGATGAACACTGAAGCTTTCTTT
v_gene: TRBV7-9; d_gene: TRBD1; j_gene: TRBJ1-2; abundance: .; CDR3aa: CASSLAFSDRVKKYGYTF; CDR3nt: TGTGCCAGCAGCTTAGCTTTCTCGGACAGGGTGAAGAAGTATGGCTACACCTTC
v_gene: TRBV7-3; d_gene: .; j_gene: TRBJ1-1; abundance: .; CDR3aa: CASSLTVNTEAFF; CDR3nt: TGTGCCAGCAGCTTGACAGTGAACACTGAAGCTTTCTTT
v_gene: TRBV3-1/TRBV3-2; d_gene: .; j_gene: TRBJ2-1; abundance: .; CDR3aa: CASSQVRDEQFF; CDR3nt: TGTGCCAGCAGCCAAGTGCGGGATGAGCAGTTCTTC
v_gene: TRBV11-2; d_gene: .; j_gene: TRBJ1-6; abundance: .; CDR3aa: CASSPGGSAYSPLHF; CDR3nt: TGTGCCAGCAGCCCCGGAGGGTCAGCTTATTCACCCCTCCACTTT
v_gene: TRBV5-1; d_gene: TRBD1; j_gene: TRBJ1-4; abundance: .; CDR3aa: CASSLGQGALGEKLFF; CDR3nt: TGCGCCAGCAGCTTGGGACAGGGGGCGTTAGGTGAAAAACTGTTTTTT
v_gene: TRBV15; d_gene: .; j_gene: TRBJ2-7; abundance: .; CDR3aa: CATSSQAHTSYEQYF; CDR3nt: TGTGCCACCAGCTCCCAGGCCCATACCTCCTACGAGCAGTACTTC
v_gene: TRBV7-2; d_gene: .; j_gene: TRBJ2-7; abundance: .; CDR3aa: CASSPGTGSYEQYF; CDR3nt: TGTGCCAGCAGCCCCGGCACAGGTTCCTACGAGCAGTACTTC
v_gene: TRBV11-3; d_gene: .; j_gene: TRBJ2-7; abundance: .; CDR3aa: CASSLVSGSTYEQYF; CDR3nt: TGTGCCAGCAGCTTAGTTTCGGGGTCCACCTACGAGCAGTACTTC
v_gene: TRBV5-1; d_gene: .; j_gene: TRBJ2-7; abundance: .; CDR3aa: CASSLWDTSPYEQYF; CDR3nt: TGCGCCAGCAGCTTGTGGGACACAAGCCCCTACGAGCAGTACTTC